These T cell receptor beta chains were read from a single sample in a study of blood T cell repertoires in COVID-19. Profiling relied on immunoSEQ multiplex PCR, and the TCRdb table lists in-frame clones only, not all of them. The sample has 250,000 to 300,000 clones; roughly 93% are singletons. Sequences were obtained from PBMCs or T cells enriched from blood (not recorded which). The source of these receptors is a woman aged 40 to 50 with acute COVID-19. Each CDR3 is given with its conserved first and last residue. A D gene is named only where the DNA matches it firmly. Expanded clones get a size class; other rows say once, few or many, or leave the size out.

V gene	J gene	clone size	D gene	CDR3 DNA	CDR3 protein
TRBV15	TRBJ2-5	NA	NA	TGTGCCACCAGCAAACAATATCAAGAGACCCAGTACTTC	CATSKQYQETQYF
TRBV6-5	TRBJ1-1	NA	TRBD1	TGTGCCAGCAGACGGACAGGGCGTAACACTGAAGCTTTCTTT	CASRRTGRNTEAFF
TRBV21-1	TRBJ2-1	NA	NA	TGTGCCAGCAGCAAAGGGATCCCTAGCGGGGGGGTCTACAATGAGCAGTTCTTC	CASSKGIPSGGVYNEQFF
TRBV30	TRBJ1-4	NA	TRBD1	TGTGCCTGGAGTGGGGACCGGGACAGGGATTTTGAAAAACTGTTTTTT	CAWSGDRDRDFEKLFF
TRBV6-5	TRBJ1-5	NA	TRBD1	TGTGCCAGCGGGACAGGCTATCAGCCCCAGCATTTT	CASGTGYQPQHF
TRBV14	TRBJ1-1	NA	NA	TGTGCCAGCAGCCAAGCCCGAACAGGTGAAGCTTTCTTT	CASSQARTGEAFF
TRBV2	TRBJ1-5	few	NA	TGTGCCAGCAGCGCTGGACTAGCCCGGCCCCAGCATTTT	CASSAGLARPQHF
TRBV19	TRBJ2-3	NA	TRBD2	TGTGCCAGTAGTTATAGCGGGAGGGGGACAGATACGCAGTATTTT	CASSYSGRGTDTQYF
TRBV5-1	TRBJ2-2	NA	NA	TGCGCCAGCAGCACCCCCTCAGGGGGGAAAGGCGGGGAGCTGTTTTTT	CASSTPSGGKGGELFF
TRBV28	TRBJ1-2	NA	NA	TGTGCCAGCAGTTCGACAGGACGGAGCTATGGCTACACCTTC	CASSSTGRSYGYTF
TRBV4-2	TRBJ2-1	once	NA	TGTGCCAGCAGCCAAGAATCCAGTGAGCAGTTCTTC	CASSQESSEQFF
TRBV5-8	TRBJ1-2	NA	NA	TGTGCCAGCAGCTTGACGGGTCTTAATAACTATGGCTACACCTTC	CASSLTGLNNYGYTF
TRBV6-4	TRBJ2-7	NA	TRBD1	TGTGCCAGCAGGGGGTACGGACAGGTCTACGAGCAGTACTTC	CASRGYGQVYEQYF
TRBV7-2	TRBJ2-5	once	TRBD2	TGTGCCAGCAGCACGGGACTAGGGGGGGAGACCCAGTACTTC	CASSTGLGGETQYF
TRBV18	TRBJ1-2	NA	NA	TGTGCCAGCTCACCCTACAGGGTGCGGGGCTACACCTTC	CASSPYRVRGYTF
TRBV30	TRBJ1-1	NA	NA	TGTGCCTGGAGTAGCAGAGGGCCAGCTTTCTTT	CAWSSRGPAFF
TRBV6-1	TRBJ2-2	once	NA	TGTGCCAGCAGTGAAAAAAAAGGTGCATTCGAGGCCGGGGAGCTGTTTTTT	CASSEKKGAFEAGELFF
TRBV28	TRBJ1-5	NA	NA	TGTGCCAGCAGGCGTTACAGGGATGGTCGGGTTAGCAATCAGCCCCAGCATTTT	CASRRYRDGRVSNQPQHF
TRBV2	TRBJ1-1	once	NA	TGTGCCAGTACCAACCAGGGGCTCTCTGAAGCTTTCTTT	CASTNQGLSEAFF
TRBV11-3	TRBJ2-2	NA	TRBD2	TGTGCCAGCAGCTCCTCGACCCTAGCGGGGGGGCGTTACGGCACCGGGGAGCTGTTTTTT	CASSSSTLAGGRYGTGELFF
TRBV2	TRBJ2-7	NA	NA	TGTGCCAGCAGGCCGGGAGTGGATCTGGAGCAGTACTTC	CASRPGVDLEQYF
TRBV7-9	TRBJ1-4	NA	NA	TGTGCCAGCAGCTTACAAGCGGGGTTATCAACTAATGAAAAACTGTTTTTT	CASSLQAGLSTNEKLFF
TRBV7-2	TRBJ1-4	NA	TRBD1	TGTGCCAGCAGCTTCTCCGGGACAGGGGGCTCTAATGAAAAACTGTTTTTT	CASSFSGTGGSNEKLFF
TRBV4-1	TRBJ2-3	NA	NA	TGCGCCAGCAGCCGGACTACGGCAGATACGCAGTATTTT	CASSRTTADTQYF
TRBV7-9	TRBJ1-3	few	NA	TGTGCCAGCAGCTTATCCATTGGAAACACCATATATTTT	CASSLSIGNTIYF
TRBV6-5	TRBJ2-1	few	NA	TGTGCCAGCACCCCCGGGACACACTACAATGAGCAGTTCTTC	CASTPGTHYNEQFF
TRBV6-5	TRBJ1-5	many	NA	TGTGCCAGTAAGAACAGGGCGAATCAGCCCCAGCATTTT	CASKNRANQPQHF
TRBV28	TRBJ2-7	NA	TRBD1	TGTGCCAGCCTCAGGGAAGGGACAGGGGGCTCTTACGAGCAGTACTTC	CASLREGTGGSYEQYF
TRBV18	TRBJ2-3	NA	NA	TGTGCCAGCTCACCTAGCACGGGCACAGATACGCAGTATTTT	CASSPSTGTDTQYF
TRBV6-1	TRBJ1-2	NA	NA	TGTGCCAGCAGTGAGGCAGGGGCACGCGGTAACTATGGCTACACCTTC	CASSEAGARGNYGYTF